Listed here are 12 T cell receptor beta chains from one sample, sequenced in a study of T cell repertoires in cytomegalovirus infection. Each CDR3 protein gets one entry after TCRdb re-called the reads with MiXCR. The sample has around 99,000 distinct CDR3 sequences; about 30% are singletons. No antigen is known for these receptors. The sequences come from CD8+ T cells from cultured PBMCs, collected from culture after CMV antigen stimulation. The receptors were sampled from a human donor in good health (CMV status not recorded). Some clones in this sample may be carry-over from other donors' samples.

The chain couples TRBV29-1 to TRBJ1-2, with D possibly TRBD1 on 5 matching bases. This CDR3 contains 14 residues. Germline assignment: CDR1 SQVTM and CDR2 ANQGSEA. The germline V and J ends were trimmed by 7 bases and 4 bases, with 19 bases remaining between them. For the CDR3, the DNA is TGCAGCGCCCGGAGCGGGGGATGGAGCTATGGCTACACCTTC. Translating it yields CSARSGGWSYGYTF.

A few counts support this clonotype. The chain joins TRBV27 to TRBJ1-1; D is ambiguous. Germline CDR1 and CDR2: MNHEY and SMNVEV (reference sequence). The CDR3 contains 13 residues. The germline V and J ends were trimmed by 2 bases and 2 bases, with 6 bases remaining between them. CDR3 sequence (DNA): TGTGCCAGCAGTTTACAGTCTAACACTGAAGCTTTCTTT. This codes for CASSLQSNTEAFF.

This clonotype has just a few counts. The rearrangement uses TRBV7-2 and TRBJ2-5, with D perhaps matching TRBD1 (6 bases). The germline V and J ends were trimmed by 3 bases and 0 bases, with 11 bases remaining between them. This CDR3 comprises 15 residues. Germline V gene data show CDR1 as SGHTA and CDR2 as FQGNSA. The CDR3 spells CASSFGTTYQETQYF. The CDR3 DNA reads as TGTGCCAGCAGCTTTGGGACAACATACCAAGAGACCCAGTACTTC.

The chain links TRBV28 to TRBJ2-5; D remains ambiguous. The CDR3 spans 13 residues. The ends were cut back, 2 bases at V and 4 bases at J, with 8 bases in the middle. Per the germline V gene, CDR1 is MDHEN and CDR2 is SYDVKM. The CDR3 spells CASSLELAETQYF. For the CDR3, the DNA is TGTGCCAGCAGTTTAGAGTTAGCAGAGACCCAGTACTTC.

The CDR3 coding sequence is TGTGCCAGCAGCCTTAGCGGGGGGAACTCCTACGAGCAGTACTTC. Amino acids: CASSLSGGNSYEQYF. V is TRBV5-4 and J is TRBJ2-7, with 10 bases aligning to TRBD2. Germline V lookup: CDR1 SGHNT, CDR2 YYREEE (reference sequence). The CDR3 sequence is 15 residues long. The V gene end was trimmed by 4 bases and the J gene end by 0 bases; junction bases not matched to a gene: 4.

This clonotype turned up a few times. This chain connects TRBV24-1 to TRBJ2-1; TRBD2 agrees at 8 bases. The CDR3 totals 17 residues. The junction had 8 bases not matched to a gene; V was cut back by 3 bases and J by 2 bases. Looked up from germline, CDR1 is KGHDR and CDR2 is SFDVKD. As DNA, the CDR3 is TGTGCCACCAGTGATACCGTAGCGGGGCCCACCTACAATGAGCAGTTCTTC. Its protein is CATSDTVAGPTYNEQFF.

The table lists this clonotype with a few counts. The CDR3 DNA sequence: TGTGCCAGCAGTTCAGGGTATAGCAATCAGCCCCAGCATTTT. It yields the protein CASSSGYSNQPQHF. The rearrangement joins TRBV28 to TRBJ1-5, with D tentatively TRBD1 (5 bases). The germline CDR1 and CDR2 sequences are MDHEN and SYDVKM. V lost 4 bases, J lost 0 bases, and 7 bases lay in between. The length of the CDR3 is 14 residues.

The chain links TRBV7-9 to TRBJ2-1; 7 positions agree with TRBD2. The CDR3 is 20 amino acids. CDR1 SEHNR and CDR2 FQNEAQ come from the germline V gene (reference sequence). V lost 3 bases, J lost 0 bases, and 17 bases stayed unmatched. This CDR3 is CASSFRLTPGTIPSYNEQFF. The CDR3 DNA is TGTGCCAGCAGCTTTAGGCTCACCCCTGGGACTATCCCCTCCTACAATGAGCAGTTCTTC.

This clonotype has more than one count but fewer than ten. This chain uses TRBV28 with TRBJ1-1, with a possible D match to TRBD1 (5 bases). V gave up 6 bases and J gave up 7 bases, with 9 bases separating them. Germline V gene data show CDR1 as MDHEN and CDR2 as SYDVKM. The CDR3 totals 11 residues. The CDR3, as DNA: TGTGCCAGCAGGGCGGGGGATGAAGCTTTCTTT. Encoded protein: CASRAGDEAFF.

To note about this clonotype: This clone may be a read error of a much larger clone one base away. This CDR3 fails to terminate in the conserved phenylalanine or tryptophan, so it likely reflects a read error. The rearrangement links TRBV12-3 or TRBV12-4 to TRBJ2-2; D not certain. This CDR3 region has 14 residues. Trimming left V 3 bases short and J 5 bases short, with 10 bases between. CDR3 coding DNA: TGTGCCAGCAGTTTGAGTCACTATACCGGGGAGCTGTTTTTG. Residues: CASSLSHYTGELFL.

The genes are TRBV5-4 and TRBJ1-6; 7 positions agree with TRBD1. The V segment lost 0 bases and the J segment 10 bases; nucleotides outside the gene matches: 7. The germline CDR1 and CDR2 sequences are SGHNT and YYREEE (reference sequence). The CDR3 has 15 amino acids. CDR3: CASSLGQGERSPLHF. CDR3 coding DNA: TGTGCCAGCAGCTTGGGTCAGGGGGAGAGATCACCCCTCCACTTT.

The rearrangement links TRBV4-2 to TRBJ2-1, with 13 bases matching TRBD2. The V gene end was trimmed by 1 base and the J gene end by 10 bases; junction bases not matched to a gene: 13. Germline V lookup: CDR1 LGHNA, CDR2 YNFKEQ. This CDR3 spans 18 amino acids. CDR3 protein: CASSQAFAGLAGEGEQFF. CDR3 in DNA: TGTGCCAGCAGCCAAGCCTTTGCCGGACTAGCGGGGGAGGGAGAGCAGTTCTTC.